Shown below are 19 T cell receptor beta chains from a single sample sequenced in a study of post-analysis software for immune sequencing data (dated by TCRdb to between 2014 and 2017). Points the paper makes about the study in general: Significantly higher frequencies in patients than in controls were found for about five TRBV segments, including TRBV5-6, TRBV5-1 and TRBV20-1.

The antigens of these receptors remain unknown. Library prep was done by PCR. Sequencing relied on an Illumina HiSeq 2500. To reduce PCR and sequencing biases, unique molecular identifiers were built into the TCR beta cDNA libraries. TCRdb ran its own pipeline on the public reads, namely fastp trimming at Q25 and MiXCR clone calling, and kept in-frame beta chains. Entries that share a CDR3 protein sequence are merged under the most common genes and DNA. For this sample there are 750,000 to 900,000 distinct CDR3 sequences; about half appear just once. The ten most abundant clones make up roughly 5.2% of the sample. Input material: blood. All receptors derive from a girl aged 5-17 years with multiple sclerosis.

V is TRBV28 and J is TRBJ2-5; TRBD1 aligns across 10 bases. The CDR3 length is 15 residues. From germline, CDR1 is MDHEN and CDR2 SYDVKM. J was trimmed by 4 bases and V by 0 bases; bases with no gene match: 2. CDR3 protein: CASSLWGTGVETQYF. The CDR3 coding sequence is TGTGCCAGCAGTTTATGGGGGACAGGGGTAGAGACCCAGTACTTC.

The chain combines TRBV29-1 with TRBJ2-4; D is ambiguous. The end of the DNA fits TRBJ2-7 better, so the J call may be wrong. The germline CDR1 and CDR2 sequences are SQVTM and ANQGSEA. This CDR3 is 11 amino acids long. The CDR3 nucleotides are TGCAGCGCCCTGAGCGCGAACGAGCAGTACTTC. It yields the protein CSALSANEQYF.

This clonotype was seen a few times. This CDR3 reads CASSWSTSGSGEQFF. CDR3 bases: TGTGCCAGCAGTTGGTCCACTAGCGGGAGTGGGGAGCAGTTCTTC. The chain links TRBV2 to TRBJ2-1; 11 nucleotides align to TRBD2. CDR3 size: 15 residues. Germline assignment: CDR1 SNHLY and CDR2 FYNNEI. V dropped 5 bases and J dropped 10; count of bases not matched to a gene: 10.

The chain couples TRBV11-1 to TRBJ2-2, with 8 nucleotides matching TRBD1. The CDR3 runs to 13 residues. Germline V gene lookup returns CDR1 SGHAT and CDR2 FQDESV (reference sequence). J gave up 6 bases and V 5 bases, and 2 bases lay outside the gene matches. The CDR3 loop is CASSLQGAGELFF. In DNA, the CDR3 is TGTGCCAGCAGCCTACAGGGGGCCGGGGAGCTGTTTTTT.

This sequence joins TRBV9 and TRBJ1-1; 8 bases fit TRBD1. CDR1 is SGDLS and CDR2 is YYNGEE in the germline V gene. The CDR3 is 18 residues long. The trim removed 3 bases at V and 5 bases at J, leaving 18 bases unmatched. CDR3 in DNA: TGTGCCAGCAGCGCCCAGACCGGACAGGGCAGAACGGGGACTGAAGCTTTCTTT. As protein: CASSAQTGQGRTGTEAFF.

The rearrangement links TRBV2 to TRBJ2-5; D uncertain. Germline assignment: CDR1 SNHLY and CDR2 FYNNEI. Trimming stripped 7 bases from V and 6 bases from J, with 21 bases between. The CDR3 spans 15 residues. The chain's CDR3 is CASTLGVRSEKTQYF. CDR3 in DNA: TGTGCCAGCACGTTGGGCGTGAGGTCGGAGAAGACCCAGTACTTC.

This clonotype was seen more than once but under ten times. This CDR3 reads CSVGPGTSCPSRIYSNQPQHF. For the CDR3, the DNA is TGCAGCGTTGGTCCAGGGACCAGTTGTCCCTCCAGGATTTATAGCAATCAGCCCCAGCATTTT. V gene TRBV29-1 combines with J gene TRBJ1-5, with D possibly matching TRBD1 (5 bases). The CDR3 consists of 21 residues. V lost 4 bases, J lost 0 bases, and 31 bases lay in between. CDR1 and CDR2 (germline): SQVTM, ANQGSEA.

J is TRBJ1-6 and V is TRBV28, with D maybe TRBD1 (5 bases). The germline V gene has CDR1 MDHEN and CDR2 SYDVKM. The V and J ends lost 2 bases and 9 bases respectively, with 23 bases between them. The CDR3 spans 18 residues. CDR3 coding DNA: TGTGCCAGCAGTTTACGGGGGGTGGGGGTTCTGGCGCGTTCACCCCTCCACTTT. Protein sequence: CASSLRGVGVLARSPLHF.

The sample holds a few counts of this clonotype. For the CDR3, the DNA is TGTGCCAGCAGCGTAGCTGGGACCAGTGGGGAGACCCAGTACTTC. This translates into CASSVAGTSGETQYF. This chain uses TRBV9 with TRBJ2-5; D may be TRBD1 or TRBD2 (5 bases each). With 0 bases removed from V and 5 bases from J, the gap between germline ends came to 14 bases. CDR1 is SGDLS and CDR2 is YYNGEE in the germline V gene. CDR3 length equals 15 residues.

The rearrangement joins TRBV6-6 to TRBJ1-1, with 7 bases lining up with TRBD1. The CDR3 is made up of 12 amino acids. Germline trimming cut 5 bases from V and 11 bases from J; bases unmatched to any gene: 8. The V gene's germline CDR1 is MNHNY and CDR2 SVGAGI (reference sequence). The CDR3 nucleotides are TGTGCCAGCAGTGACAGGGAGATTATGGCTTTCTTT. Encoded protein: CASSDREIMAFF.

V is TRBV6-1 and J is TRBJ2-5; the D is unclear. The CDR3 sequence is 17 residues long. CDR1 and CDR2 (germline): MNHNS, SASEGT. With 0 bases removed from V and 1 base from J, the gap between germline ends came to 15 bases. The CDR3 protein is CASSEAVARRPQETQYF. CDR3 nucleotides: TGTGCCAGCAGTGAAGCCGTCGCACGACGACCCCAAGAGACCCAGTACTTC.

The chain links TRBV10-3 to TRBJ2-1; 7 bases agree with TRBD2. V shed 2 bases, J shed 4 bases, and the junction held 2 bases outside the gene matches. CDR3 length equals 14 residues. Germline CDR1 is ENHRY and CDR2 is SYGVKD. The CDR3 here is CAISEGREYNEQFF. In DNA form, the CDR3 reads TGTGCCATCAGTGAGGGGCGGGAGTACAATGAGCAGTTCTTC.

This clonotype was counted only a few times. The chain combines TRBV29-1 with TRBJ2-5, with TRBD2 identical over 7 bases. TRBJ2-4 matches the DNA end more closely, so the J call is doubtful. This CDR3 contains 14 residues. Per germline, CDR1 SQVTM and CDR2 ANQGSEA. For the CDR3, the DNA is TGCAGCGTTGCGGGGAGGGCTAAACCGTCCATTCAGTACTTC. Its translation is CSVAGRAKPSIQYF.

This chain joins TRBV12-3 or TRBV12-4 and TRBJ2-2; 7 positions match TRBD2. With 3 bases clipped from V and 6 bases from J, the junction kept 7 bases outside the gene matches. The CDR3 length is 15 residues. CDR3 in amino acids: CASSLGEGRSGELFF. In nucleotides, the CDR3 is TGTGCCAGCAGTTTGGGGGAGGGCCGATCCGGGGAGCTGTTTTTT.

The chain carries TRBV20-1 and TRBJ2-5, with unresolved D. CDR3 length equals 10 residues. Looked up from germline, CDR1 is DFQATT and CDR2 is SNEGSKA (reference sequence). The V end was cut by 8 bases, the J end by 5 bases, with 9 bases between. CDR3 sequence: CSTYRETQYF. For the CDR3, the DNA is TGCAGTACTTACCGGGAGACCCAGTACTTC.

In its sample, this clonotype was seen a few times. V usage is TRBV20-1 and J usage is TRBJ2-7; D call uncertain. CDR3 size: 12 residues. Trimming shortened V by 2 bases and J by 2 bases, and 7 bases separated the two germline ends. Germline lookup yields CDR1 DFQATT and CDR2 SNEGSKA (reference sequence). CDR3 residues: CSARFITYEQYF. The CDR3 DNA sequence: TGCAGTGCTAGATTCATTACCTACGAGCAGTACTTC.

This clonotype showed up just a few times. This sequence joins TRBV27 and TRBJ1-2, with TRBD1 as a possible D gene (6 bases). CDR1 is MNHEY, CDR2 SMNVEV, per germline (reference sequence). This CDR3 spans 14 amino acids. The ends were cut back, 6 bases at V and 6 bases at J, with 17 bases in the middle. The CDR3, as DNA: TGTGCCAGCAGCCGAGGGACACACGGGGATGGCTACACCTTC. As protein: CASSRGTHGDGYTF.

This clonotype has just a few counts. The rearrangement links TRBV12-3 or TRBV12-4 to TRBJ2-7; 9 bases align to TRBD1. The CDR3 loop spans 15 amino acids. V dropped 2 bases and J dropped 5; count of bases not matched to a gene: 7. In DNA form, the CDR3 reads TGTGCCAGCAGTTTAATGTCGGGACAGGGCGACGAGCAGTACTTC. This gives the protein CASSLMSGQGDEQYF.

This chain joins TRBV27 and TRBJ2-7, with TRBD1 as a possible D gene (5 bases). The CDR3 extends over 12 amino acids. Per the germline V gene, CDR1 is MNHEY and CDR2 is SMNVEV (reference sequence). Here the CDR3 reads CATAGPYYEQYF. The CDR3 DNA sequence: TGTGCAACGGCAGGGCCGTACTACGAGCAGTACTTC.